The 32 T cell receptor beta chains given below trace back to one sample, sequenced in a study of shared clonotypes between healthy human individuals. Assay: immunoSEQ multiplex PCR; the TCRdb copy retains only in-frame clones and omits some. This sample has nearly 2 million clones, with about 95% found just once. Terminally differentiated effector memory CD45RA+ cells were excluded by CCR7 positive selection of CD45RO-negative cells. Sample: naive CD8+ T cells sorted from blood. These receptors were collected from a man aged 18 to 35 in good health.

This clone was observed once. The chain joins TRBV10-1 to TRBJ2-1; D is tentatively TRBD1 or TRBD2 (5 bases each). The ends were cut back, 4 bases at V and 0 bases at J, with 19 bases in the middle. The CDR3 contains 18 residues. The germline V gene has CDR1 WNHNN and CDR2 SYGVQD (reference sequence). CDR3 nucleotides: TGCGCCAGCAGTGTGGGACCCTTTTCCACGAGCTCCTACAATGAGCAGTTCTTC. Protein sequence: CASSVGPFSTSSYNEQFF.

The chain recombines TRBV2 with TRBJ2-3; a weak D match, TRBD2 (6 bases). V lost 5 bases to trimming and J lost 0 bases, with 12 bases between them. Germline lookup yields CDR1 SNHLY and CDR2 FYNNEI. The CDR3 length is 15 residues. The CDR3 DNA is TGTGCCAGCAGTCTTGAGGGGACTAGCACAGATACGCAGTATTTT. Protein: CASSLEGTSTDTQYF. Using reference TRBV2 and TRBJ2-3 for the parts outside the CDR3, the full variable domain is EPEVTQTPSHQVTQMGQEVILRCVPISNHLYFYWYRQILGQKVEFLVSFYNNEISEKSEIFDDQFSVERPDGSNFTLKIRSTKLEDSAMYFCASSLEGTSTDTQYFGPGTRLTVL.

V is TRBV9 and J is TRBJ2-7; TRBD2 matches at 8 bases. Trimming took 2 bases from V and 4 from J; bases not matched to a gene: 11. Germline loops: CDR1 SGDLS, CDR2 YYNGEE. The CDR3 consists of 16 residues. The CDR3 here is CASSVRPGGYQYEQYF. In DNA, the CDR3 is TGTGCCAGCAGCGTCCGCCCGGGAGGGTATCAGTACGAGCAGTACTTC.

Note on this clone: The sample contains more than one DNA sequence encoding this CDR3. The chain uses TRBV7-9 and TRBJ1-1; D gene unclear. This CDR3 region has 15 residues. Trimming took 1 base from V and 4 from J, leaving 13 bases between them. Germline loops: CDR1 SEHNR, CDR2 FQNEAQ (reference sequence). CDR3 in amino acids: CASSLVGLGGTEAFF. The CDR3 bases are TGTGCCAGCAGCTTAGTGGGCCTAGGCGGCACTGAAGCTTTCTTT. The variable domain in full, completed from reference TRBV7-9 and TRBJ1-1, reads DTGVSQNPRHKITKRGQNVTFRCDPISEHNRLYWYRQTLGQGPEFLTYFQNEAQLEKSRLLSDRFSAERPKGSFSTLEIQRTEQGDSAMYLCASSLVGLGGTEAFFGQGTRLTVV.

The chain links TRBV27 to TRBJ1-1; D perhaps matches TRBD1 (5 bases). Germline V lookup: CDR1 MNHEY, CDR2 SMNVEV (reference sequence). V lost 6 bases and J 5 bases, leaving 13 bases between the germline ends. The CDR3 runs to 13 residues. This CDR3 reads CASRAGILTEAFF. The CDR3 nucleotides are TGTGCCAGCAGGGCAGGGATTTTGACTGAAGCTTTCTTT.

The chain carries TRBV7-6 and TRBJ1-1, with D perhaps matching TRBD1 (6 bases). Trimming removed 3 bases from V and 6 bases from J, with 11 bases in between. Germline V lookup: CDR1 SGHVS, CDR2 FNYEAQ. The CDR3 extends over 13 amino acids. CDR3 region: CASSFGQYSEAFF. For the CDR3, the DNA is TGTGCCAGCAGCTTCGGACAGTACTCTGAAGCTTTCTTT.

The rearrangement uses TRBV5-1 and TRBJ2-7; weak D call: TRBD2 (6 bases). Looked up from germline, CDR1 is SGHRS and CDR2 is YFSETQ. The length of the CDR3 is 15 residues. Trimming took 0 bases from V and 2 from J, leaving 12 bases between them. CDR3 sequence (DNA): TGCGCCAGCAGCTTGGCGCCTAGCGAGGCCTACGAGCAGTACTTC. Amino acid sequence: CASSLAPSEAYEQYF.

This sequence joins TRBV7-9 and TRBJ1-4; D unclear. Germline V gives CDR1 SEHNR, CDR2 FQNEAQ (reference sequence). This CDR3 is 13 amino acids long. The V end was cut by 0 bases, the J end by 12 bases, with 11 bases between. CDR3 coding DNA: TGTGCCAGCAGCTTAGCGCACGAAGGAGAACTGTTTTTT. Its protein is CASSLAHEGELFF.

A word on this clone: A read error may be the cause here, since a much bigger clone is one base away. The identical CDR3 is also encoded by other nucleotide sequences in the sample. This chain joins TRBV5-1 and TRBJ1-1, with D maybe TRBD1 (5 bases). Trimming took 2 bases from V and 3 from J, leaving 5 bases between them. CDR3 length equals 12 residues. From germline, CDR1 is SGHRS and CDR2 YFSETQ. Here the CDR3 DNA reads TGCGCCAGCAGCTTAGGGGACACTGAAGCTTTCTTT. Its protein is CASSLGDTEAFF.

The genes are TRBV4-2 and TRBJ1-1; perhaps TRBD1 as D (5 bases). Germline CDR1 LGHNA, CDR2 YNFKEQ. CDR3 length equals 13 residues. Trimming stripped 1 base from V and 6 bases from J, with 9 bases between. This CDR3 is CASSQARDSEAFF. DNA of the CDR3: TGTGCCAGCAGCCAAGCAAGGGACTCTGAAGCTTTCTTT.

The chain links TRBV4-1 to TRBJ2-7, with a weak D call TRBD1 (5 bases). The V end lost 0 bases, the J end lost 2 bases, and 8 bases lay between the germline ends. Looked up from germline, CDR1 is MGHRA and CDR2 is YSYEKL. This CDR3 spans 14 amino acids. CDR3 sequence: CASSQEGPPYEQYF. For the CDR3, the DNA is TGCGCCAGCAGCCAAGAGGGGCCCCCCTACGAGCAGTACTTC.

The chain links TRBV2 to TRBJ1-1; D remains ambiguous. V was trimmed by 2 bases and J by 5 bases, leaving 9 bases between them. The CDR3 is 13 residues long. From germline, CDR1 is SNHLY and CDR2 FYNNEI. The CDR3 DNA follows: TGTGCCAGCAGTGAATATGGTTGGACTGAAGCTTTCTTT. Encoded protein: CASSEYGWTEAFF. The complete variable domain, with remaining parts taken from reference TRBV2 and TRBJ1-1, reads EPEVTQTPSHQVTQMGQEVILRCVPISNHLYFYWYRQILGQKVEFLVSFYNNEISEKSEIFDDQFSVERPDGSNFTLKIRSTKLEDSAMYFCASSEYGWTEAFFGQGTRLTVV.

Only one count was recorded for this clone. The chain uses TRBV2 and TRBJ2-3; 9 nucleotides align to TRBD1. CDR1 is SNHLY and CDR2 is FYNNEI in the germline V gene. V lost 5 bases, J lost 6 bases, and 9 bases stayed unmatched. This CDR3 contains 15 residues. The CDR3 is CASSLGQGSSDTQYF. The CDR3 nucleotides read TGTGCCAGCAGTTTAGGACAGGGGAGCTCGGATACGCAGTATTTT.

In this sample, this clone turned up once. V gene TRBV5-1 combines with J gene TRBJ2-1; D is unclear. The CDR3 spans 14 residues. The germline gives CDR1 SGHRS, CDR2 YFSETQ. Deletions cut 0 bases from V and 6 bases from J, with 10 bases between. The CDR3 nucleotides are TGCGCCAGCAGCTTGGAGGGCCATCCCAATGAGCAGTTCTTC. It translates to CASSLEGHPNEQFF.

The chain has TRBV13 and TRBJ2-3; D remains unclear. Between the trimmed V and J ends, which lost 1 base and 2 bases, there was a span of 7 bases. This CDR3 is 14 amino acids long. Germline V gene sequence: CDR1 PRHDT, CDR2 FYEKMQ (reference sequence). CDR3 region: CASSLEANTDTQYF. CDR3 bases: TGTGCCAGCAGCTTAGAAGCAAACACAGATACGCAGTATTTT.

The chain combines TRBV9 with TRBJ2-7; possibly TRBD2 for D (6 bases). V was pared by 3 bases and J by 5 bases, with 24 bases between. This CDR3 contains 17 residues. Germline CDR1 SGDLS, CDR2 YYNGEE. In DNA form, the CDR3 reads TGTGCCAGCAGCGCTTCTCCGGGACTCGGCGAAGGAAACGAGCAGTACTTC. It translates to CASSASPGLGEGNEQYF.

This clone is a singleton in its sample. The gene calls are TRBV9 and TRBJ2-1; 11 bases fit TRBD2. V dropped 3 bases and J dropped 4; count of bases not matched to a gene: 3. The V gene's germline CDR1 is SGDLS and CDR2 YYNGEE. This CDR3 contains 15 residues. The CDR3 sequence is CASSEGTSGYNEQFF. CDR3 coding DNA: TGTGCCAGCAGCGAGGGGACTAGCGGTTACAATGAGCAGTTCTTC.

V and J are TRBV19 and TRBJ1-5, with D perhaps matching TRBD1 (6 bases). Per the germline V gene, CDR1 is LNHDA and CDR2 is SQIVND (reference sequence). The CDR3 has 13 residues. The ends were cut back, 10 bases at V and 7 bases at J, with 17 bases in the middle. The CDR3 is CATASGVLQPQHF. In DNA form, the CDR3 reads TGTGCCACCGCCTCAGGGGTTTTGCAGCCCCAGCATTTT.

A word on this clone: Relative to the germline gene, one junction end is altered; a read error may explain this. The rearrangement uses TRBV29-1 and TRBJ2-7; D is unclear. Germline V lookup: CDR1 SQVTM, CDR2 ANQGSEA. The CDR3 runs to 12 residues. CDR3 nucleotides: TGCAGCGTCGAAGATTATAGGAACGAGCAGTACTTC. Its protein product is CSVEDYRNEQYF.

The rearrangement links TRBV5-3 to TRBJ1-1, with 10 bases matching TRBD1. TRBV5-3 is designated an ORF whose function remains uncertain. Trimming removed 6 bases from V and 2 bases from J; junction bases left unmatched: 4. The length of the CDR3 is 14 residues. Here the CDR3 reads CARNPTGGNTEAFF. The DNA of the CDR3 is TGTGCCAGAAACCCGACAGGGGGCAACACTGAAGCTTTCTTT.

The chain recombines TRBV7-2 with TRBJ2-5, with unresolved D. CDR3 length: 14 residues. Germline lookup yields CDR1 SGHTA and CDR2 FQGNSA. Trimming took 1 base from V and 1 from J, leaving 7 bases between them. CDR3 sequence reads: CASSLGIGQETQYF. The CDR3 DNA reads TGTGCCAGCAGCTTAGGGATCGGCCAAGAGACCCAGTACTTC.

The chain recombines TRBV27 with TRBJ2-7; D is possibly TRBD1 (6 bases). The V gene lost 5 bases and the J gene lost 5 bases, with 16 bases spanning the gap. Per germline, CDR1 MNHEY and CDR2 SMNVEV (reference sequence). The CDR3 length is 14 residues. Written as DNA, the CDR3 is TGTGCCAGCAGTCCTACGACAGGCGTGGACGAGCAGTACTTC. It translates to CASSPTTGVDEQYF.

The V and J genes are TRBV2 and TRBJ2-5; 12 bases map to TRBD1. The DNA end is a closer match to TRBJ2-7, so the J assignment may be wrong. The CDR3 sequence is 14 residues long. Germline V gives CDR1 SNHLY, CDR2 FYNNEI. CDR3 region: CATSGTGGPYEQYF. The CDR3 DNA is TGTGCCACCTCCGGGACAGGGGGCCCCTACGAGCAGTACTTC.

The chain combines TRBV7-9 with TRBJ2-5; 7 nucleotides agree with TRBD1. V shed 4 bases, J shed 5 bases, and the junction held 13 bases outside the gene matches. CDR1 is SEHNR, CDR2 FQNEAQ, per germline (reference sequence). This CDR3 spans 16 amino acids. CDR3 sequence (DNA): TGTGCCAGCAGCTCTACCCCCTCCGACAGGGAGGAGACCCAGTACTTC. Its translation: CASSSTPSDREETQYF.

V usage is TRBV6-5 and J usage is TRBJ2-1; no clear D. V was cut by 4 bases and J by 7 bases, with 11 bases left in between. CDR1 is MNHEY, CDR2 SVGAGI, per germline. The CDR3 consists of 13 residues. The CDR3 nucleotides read TGTGCCAGCAGTTCCCCCGGGCCTAATGAGCAGTTCTTC. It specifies CASSSPGPNEQFF.

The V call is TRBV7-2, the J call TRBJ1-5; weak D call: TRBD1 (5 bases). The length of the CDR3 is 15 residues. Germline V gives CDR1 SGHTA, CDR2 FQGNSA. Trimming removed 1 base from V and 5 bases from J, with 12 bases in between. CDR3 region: CASSLGGQFYQPQHF. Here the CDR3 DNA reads TGTGCCAGCAGCTTAGGAGGACAATTTTATCAGCCCCAGCATTTT.

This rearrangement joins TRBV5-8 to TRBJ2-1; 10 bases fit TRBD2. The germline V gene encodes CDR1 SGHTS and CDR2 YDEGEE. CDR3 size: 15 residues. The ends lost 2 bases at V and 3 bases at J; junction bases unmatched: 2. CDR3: CASSLAGGLYNEQFF. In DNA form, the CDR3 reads TGTGCCAGCAGCTTAGCGGGGGGGCTCTACAATGAGCAGTTCTTC.

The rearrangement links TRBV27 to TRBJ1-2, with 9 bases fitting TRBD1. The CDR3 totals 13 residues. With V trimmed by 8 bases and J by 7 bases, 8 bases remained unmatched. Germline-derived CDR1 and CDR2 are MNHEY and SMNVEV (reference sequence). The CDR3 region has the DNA TGTGCCAGCTCCGCGGACAGGGGTGGTGGCTACACCTTC. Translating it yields CASSADRGGGYTF.

DNA of the CDR3: TGTGCCTGGAGTGACAGACACTTCTCAGCTAACTATGGCTACACCTTC. Protein: CAWSDRHFSANYGYTF. The chain couples TRBV30 to TRBJ1-2; the D is unclear. Per germline, CDR1 GTSNPN and CDR2 SVGIG (reference sequence). There are 16 residues in the CDR3. V was clipped by 1 base and J by 0 bases, with 15 bases between them.

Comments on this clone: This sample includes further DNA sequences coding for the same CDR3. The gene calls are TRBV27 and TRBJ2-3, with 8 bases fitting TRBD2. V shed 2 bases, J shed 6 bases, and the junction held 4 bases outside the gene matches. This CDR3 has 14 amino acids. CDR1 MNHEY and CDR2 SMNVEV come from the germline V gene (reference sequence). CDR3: CASSLAGGWDTQYF. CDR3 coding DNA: TGTGCCAGCAGTTTAGCGGGGGGTTGGGATACGCAGTATTTT.

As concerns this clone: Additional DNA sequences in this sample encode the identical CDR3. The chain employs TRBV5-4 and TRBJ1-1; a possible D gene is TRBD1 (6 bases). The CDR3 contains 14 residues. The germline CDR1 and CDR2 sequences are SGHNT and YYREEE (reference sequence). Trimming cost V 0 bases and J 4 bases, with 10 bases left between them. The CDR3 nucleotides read TGTGCCAGCAGCTTGGAGGGAGGGGGCACTGAAGCTTTCTTT. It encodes CASSLEGGGTEAFF.

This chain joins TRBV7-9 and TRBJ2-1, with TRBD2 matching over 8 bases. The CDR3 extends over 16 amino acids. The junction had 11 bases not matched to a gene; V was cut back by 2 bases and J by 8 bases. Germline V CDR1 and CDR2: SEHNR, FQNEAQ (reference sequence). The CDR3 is CASSLTQGSGNDEQFF. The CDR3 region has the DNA TGTGCCAGCAGCTTAACCCAGGGTAGCGGGAACGATGAGCAGTTCTTC.